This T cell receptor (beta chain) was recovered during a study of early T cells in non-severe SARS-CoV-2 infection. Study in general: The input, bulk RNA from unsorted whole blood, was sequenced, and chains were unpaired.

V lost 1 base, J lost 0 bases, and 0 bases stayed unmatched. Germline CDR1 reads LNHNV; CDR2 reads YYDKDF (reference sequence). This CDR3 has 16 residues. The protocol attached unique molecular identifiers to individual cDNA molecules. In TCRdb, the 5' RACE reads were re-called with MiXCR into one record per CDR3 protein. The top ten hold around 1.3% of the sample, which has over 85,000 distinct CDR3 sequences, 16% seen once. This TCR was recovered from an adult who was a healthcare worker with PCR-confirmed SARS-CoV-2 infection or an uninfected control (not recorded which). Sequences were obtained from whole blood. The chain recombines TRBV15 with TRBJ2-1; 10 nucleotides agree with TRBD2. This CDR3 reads CATSRGTSGSYNEQFF. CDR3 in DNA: TGTGCCACCAGCAGAGGGACTAGCGGCTCCTACAATGAGCAGTTCTTC.